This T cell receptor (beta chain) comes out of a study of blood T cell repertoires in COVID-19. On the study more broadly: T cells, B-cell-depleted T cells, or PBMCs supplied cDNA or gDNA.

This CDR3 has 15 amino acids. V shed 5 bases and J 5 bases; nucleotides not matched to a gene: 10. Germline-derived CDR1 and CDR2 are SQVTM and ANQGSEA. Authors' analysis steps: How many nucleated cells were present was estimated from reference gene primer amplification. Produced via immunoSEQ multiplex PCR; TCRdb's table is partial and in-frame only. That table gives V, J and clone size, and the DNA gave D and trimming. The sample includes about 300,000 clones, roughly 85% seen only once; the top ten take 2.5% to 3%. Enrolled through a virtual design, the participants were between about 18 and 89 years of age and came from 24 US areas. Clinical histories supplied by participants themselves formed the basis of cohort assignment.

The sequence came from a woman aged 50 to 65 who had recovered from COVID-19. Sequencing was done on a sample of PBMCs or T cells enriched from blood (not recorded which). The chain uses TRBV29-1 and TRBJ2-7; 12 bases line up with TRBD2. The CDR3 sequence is CSVYLAGGSMDEQYF. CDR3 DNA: TGCAGCGTTTACCTAGCGGGAGGGAGCATGGACGAGCAGTACTTC.